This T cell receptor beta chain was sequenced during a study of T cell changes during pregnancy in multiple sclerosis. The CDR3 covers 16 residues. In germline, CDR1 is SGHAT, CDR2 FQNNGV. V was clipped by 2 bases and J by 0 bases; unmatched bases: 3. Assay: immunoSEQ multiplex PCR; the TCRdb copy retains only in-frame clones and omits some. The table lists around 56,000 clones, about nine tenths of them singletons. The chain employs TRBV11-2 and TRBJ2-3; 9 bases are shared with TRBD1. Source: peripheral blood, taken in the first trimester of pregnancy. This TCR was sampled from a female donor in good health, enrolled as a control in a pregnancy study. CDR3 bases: TGTGCCAGCAGCTTACGGACAGGGGCAAGCACAGATACGCAGTATTTT. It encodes CASSLRTGASTDTQYF.